This T cell receptor beta chain was found in a study of T-cell memory formation after mild COVID-19. This clonotype has at least ten counts. TCRdb analysed the 5' RACE reads with MiXCR anew, one entry per CDR3 protein. This sample has 200,000 to 300,000 distinct CDR3 sequences, with 15% found just once. The CDR3 sequence is 13 residues long. V shed 4 bases and J shed 7 bases, with 12 bases lying between them. The germline V gene has CDR1 SGHTA and CDR2 FQGNSA. The rearrangement links TRBV7-2 to TRBJ2-3; possibly TRBD2 for D (6 bases). This clonotype originated in an adult woman who had mild COVID-19 (a few samples of this study predate the infection). Cell type and time point are not known. The sequencing sample was made of PBMCs or a T cell subset sorted from them (not recorded which). The CDR3 DNA reads TGTGCCAGCAGCTCCAGCGGGCTGTATACGCAGTATTTT. Protein: CASSSSGLYTQYF.